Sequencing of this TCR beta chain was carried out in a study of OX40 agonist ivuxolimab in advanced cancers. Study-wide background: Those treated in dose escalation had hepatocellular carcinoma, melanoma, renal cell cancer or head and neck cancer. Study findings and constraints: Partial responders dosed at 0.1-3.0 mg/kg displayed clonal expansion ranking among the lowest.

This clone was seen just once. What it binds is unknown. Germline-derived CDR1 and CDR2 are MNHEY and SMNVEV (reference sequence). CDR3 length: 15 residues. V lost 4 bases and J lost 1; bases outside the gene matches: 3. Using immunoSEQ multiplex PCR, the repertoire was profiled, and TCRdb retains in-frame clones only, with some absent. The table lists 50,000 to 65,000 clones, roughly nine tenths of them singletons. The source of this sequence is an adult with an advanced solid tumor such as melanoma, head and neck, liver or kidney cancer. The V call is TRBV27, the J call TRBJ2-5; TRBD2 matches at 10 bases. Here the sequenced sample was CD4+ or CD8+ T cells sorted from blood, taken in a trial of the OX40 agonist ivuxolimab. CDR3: CASSWASGGQETQYF. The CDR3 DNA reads TGTGCCAGCAGTTGGGCTAGCGGGGGCCAAGAGACCCAGTACTTC.